This T cell receptor beta chain was sequenced during a study of cytomegalovirus exposure and HLA in healthy donors. 13 Jbeta primers and 60 Vbeta primers were used for the PCR. TCRdb keeps only in-frame clones here, not all; method: immunoSEQ multiplex PCR. The sample gives about 300,000 clones, roughly 85% of which show up once; around 3.7% is in the top ten. Whole-study results and caveats: What TCR beta sequences reportedly achieved was accurate prediction of HLA-A and HLA-B alleles in most subjects.

About this clone: Its antigen is undetermined.

This CDR3 is built from 15 residues. Germline CDR1 and CDR2: MRHNA and SNTAGT. V lost 7 bases to trimming and J lost 4 bases; unmatched junction nucleotides: 10. The source of this sequence is a middle-aged man in good health and CMV-seropositive. The J gene is TRBJ1-5, the V gene TRBV6-4; 7 nucleotides match TRBD1. The sample was PBMCs. The CDR3 sequence: CASNLQGTLNQPQHF. The CDR3 DNA follows: TGTGCCAGCAACTTACAGGGGACGCTAAATCAGCCCCAGCATTTT.